Listed below are T cell receptor beta chains from one sample, sequenced in a study of blood T cell repertoires in COVID-19. Sequencing was performed with immunoSEQ multiplex PCR; in TCRdb, only in-frame clones are kept and a portion is missing. The sample includes approximately 150,000 clones, roughly 82% of them seen just once. Specimen: peripheral blood. These receptors were obtained from a man aged 60 to 69 with active or convalescent COVID-19. Both conserved end residues are part of each CDR3. Each record gives: J gene, CDR3 length, V gene, CDR3 protein.

TRBJ2-2 | 13 | TRBV19 | CASSNRPTGELFF
TRBJ1-1 | 19 | TRBV18 | CASSPMVFGTGGQNTEAFF
TRBJ2-1 | 14 | TRBV25-1 | CASSGHRYTNEQFF
TRBJ1-2 | 15 | TRBV29-1 | CSVEGWDNYGYGYTF
TRBJ1-1 | 13 | TRBV18 | CASSTGGVAEAFF
TRBJ1-1 | 15 | TRBV6-5 | CASSYTGTGVTEAFF
TRBJ1-4 | 18 | TRBV11-2 | CASHYNGQGLSTNEKLFF
TRBJ2-1 | 15 | TRBV19 | CASSIGTGSAGEQFF
TRBJ2-6 | 16 | TRBV11-3 | CASSLGAYSGANVLTF
TRBJ1-2 | 15 | TRBV19 | CASRGGGLQGYGYTF
TRBJ2-1 | 15 | TRBV13 | CASSYFEGAGNEQFF
TRBJ1-4 | 14 | TRBV5-5 | CASSLGQGYEKLFF
TRBJ1-4 | 12 | TRBV12-3/TRBV12-4 | CASRRYNEKLFF
TRBJ1-2 | 14 | TRBV6-2/TRBV6-3 | CASRPGGLAHGYTF
TRBJ2-5 | 14 | TRBV30 | CAWSVGTSKKTQYF
TRBJ1-5 | 17 | TRBV6-2/TRBV6-3 | CASSYEGVYRGNQPQHF
TRBJ1-2 | 13 | TRBV24-1 | CATSETGSYGYTF
TRBJ1-1 | 18 | TRBV27 | CASSKPPMDRRLYTEAFF
TRBJ2-1 | 12 | TRBV11-2 | CASSPQAREQFF
TRBJ2-2 | 16 | TRBV9 | CASSVGFGSGTGELFF
TRBJ1-2 | 15 | TRBV28 | CASTTGGALDYGYTF
TRBJ2-4 | 14 | TRBV30 | CACQDTLAKNIQYF
TRBJ2-2 | 15 | TRBV7-2 | CASSAGTRGSGELFF
TRBJ1-2 | 13 | TRBV27 | CASSLGGVYGYTF
TRBJ1-2 | 13 | TRBV2 | CASNLGGNYGYTF
TRBJ1-2 | 17 | TRBV2 | CASSEGRFGPYNYGYTF